The 32 T cell receptor beta chains given below trace back to one sample, sequenced in a study of T cells in localized non-small cell lung cancer. The protocol was immunoSEQ multiplex PCR, while the TCRdb copy is restricted to in-frame clones and leaves out a portion. The table has around 91,000 clones, over 80% seen once. Sample: peripheral blood, taken before any cancer treatment. These receptors were obtained from a man aged 35 to 70 with stage I squamous cell lung carcinoma.

The rearrangement links TRBV9 to TRBJ2-1, with TRBD2 matching over 14 bases. The CDR3 covers 16 residues. V lost 4 bases, J lost 12 bases, and 12 bases stayed unmatched. CDR1 is SGDLS and CDR2 is YYNGEE in the germline V gene. The CDR3 sequence is CASSPGYGLAGGRQFF. CDR3 in DNA: TGTGCCAGCAGCCCGGGATATGGACTAGCGGGGGGCCGGCAGTTCTTC.

This rearrangement joins TRBV19 to TRBJ1-2; TRBD1 aligns across 8 bases. J gave up 5 bases and V 8 bases, and 10 bases lay outside the gene matches. This CDR3 is built from 14 residues. The germline gives CDR1 LNHDA, CDR2 SQIVND (reference sequence). The CDR3 DNA follows: TGTGCCAGTGCGACAGGGGAAATATGGTATGGCTACACCTTC. Protein product: CASATGEIWYGYTF.

V usage is TRBV2 and J usage is TRBJ1-5, with 12 positions matching TRBD1. CDR1 and CDR2 from the germline V gene are SNHLY and FYNNEI. After removal of 5 bases from V and 6 bases from J, the junction contained 14 bases not matched to a gene. CDR3 length: 18 residues. The CDR3 coding sequence is TGTGCCAGCAGTTATCTTGGCCTCGGGACAGGGGGCGGTCAGCCCCAGCATTTT. Encoded protein: CASSYLGLGTGGGQPQHF.

This chain joins TRBV5-1 and TRBJ2-3, with a possible D match to TRBD2 (6 bases). This CDR3 has 16 amino acids. Germline CDR1 reads SGHRS; CDR2 reads YFSETQ. Between the trimmed V and J ends, which lost 3 bases and 8 bases, there was a span of 22 bases. The CDR3 DNA sequence: TGCGCCAGCAGCTCCCGCCTGGGACTGGGGGAAGTTACGCAGTATTTT. It encodes CASSSRLGLGEVTQYF.

The sample holds one count of this clone. The J gene is TRBJ1-5, the V gene TRBV5-5; maybe TRBD1 (6 bases). The CDR3 loop spans 15 amino acids. Germline values: CDR1 SGHKS, CDR2 YYEKEE (reference sequence). V was trimmed by 4 bases and J by 4 bases, leaving 15 bases between them. The CDR3 nucleotides are TGTGCCAGCAGCGGGGGGGCTTATTGGAATCAGCCCCAGCATTTT. Translation: CASSGGAYWNQPQHF.

The chain uses TRBV10-3 and TRBJ2-1; 13 bases match TRBD2. Germline assignment: CDR1 ENHRY and CDR2 SYGVKD. Germline trimming cut 3 bases from V and 7 bases from J; bases unmatched to any gene: 6. The CDR3 is 16 amino acids. This chain's CDR3 is CAISEARLAGGNEQFF. CDR3 bases: TGTGCCATCAGTGAAGCCCGACTAGCGGGGGGAAATGAGCAGTTCTTC.

The rearrangement joins TRBV27 to TRBJ1-2; unclear D gene. The V gene's germline CDR1 is MNHEY and CDR2 SMNVEV (reference sequence). The CDR3 spans 15 residues. V was shortened by 6 bases and J by 3 bases, with 17 bases between the two germline ends. Here the CDR3 DNA reads TGTGCCAGCAGCCCTCGTGGGGTAAGAGACTATGGCTACACCTTC. Translation gives CASSPRGVRDYGYTF.

The gene calls are TRBV4-3 and TRBJ2-3; D is unclear. V was pared by 5 bases and J by 1 base, with 13 bases between. The CDR3 is 15 residues long. Germline lookup yields CDR1 LGHNA and CDR2 YSLEER. The CDR3 nucleotides are TGCGCCAGCAGCACAAATCTACGGGGCACAGATACGCAGTATTTT. Amino acids: CASSTNLRGTDTQYF.

The gene calls are TRBV7-6 and TRBJ1-5; TRBD1 aligns across 10 bases. J was trimmed by 1 base and V by 5 bases; bases with no gene match: 11. Germline values: CDR1 SGHVS, CDR2 FNYEAQ. The CDR3 sequence is 18 residues long. The chain's CDR3 is CASSRDRGGLGSNQPQHF. CDR3 DNA: TGTGCCAGCAGCCGGGACAGGGGAGGGTTAGGGAGCAATCAGCCCCAGCATTTT.

The CDR3 region is CASSPVAGVTEAFF. CDR3 coding DNA: TGTGCCAGCAGCCCCGTGGCGGGAGTGACTGAAGCTTTCTTT. This sequence joins TRBV7-3 and TRBJ1-1; no clear D. Germline loops: CDR1 SGHTA, CDR2 FQGTGA. CDR3 size: 14 residues. The V gene lost 5 bases and the J gene lost 5 bases, with 15 bases spanning the gap.

The chain couples TRBV6-1 to TRBJ1-4; D is unresolved. Deletions cut 2 bases from V and 6 bases from J, with 10 bases between. This CDR3 contains 14 residues. Per germline, CDR1 MNHNS and CDR2 SASEGT. The CDR3 protein is CASSERALDEKLFF. The CDR3 nucleotides read TGTGCCAGCAGTGAACGGGCCCTGGATGAAAAACTGTTTTTT.

V is TRBV5-5 and J is TRBJ1-4; no reliable D call. Germline CDR1 is SGHKS and CDR2 is YYEKEE (reference sequence). The CDR3 is 15 amino acids. Trimming left V 3 bases short and J 0 bases short, with 9 bases between. The CDR3 loop reads CASSSGPATNEKLFF. DNA of the CDR3: TGTGCCAGCAGCTCCGGACCTGCAACTAATGAAAAACTGTTTTTT.

The chain couples TRBV27 to TRBJ2-2, with no clear D. The CDR3 totals 14 residues. Germline CDR1 is MNHEY and CDR2 is SMNVEV (reference sequence). Trimming pared 7 bases from V and 4 bases from J, leaving 13 bases between. The CDR3 loop reads CASNSALGTGELFF. The DNA of the CDR3 is TGTGCCAGCAATTCGGCCTTGGGCACCGGGGAGCTGTTTTTT.

In its sample, this clone was seen a few times. CDR3: CASSPVQETQYF. CDR3 coding DNA: TGTGCCAGCAGCCCCGTCCAAGAGACCCAGTACTTC. The chain recombines TRBV5-5 with TRBJ2-5; D gene ambiguous. From germline, CDR1 is SGHKS and CDR2 YYEKEE (reference sequence). V gave up 4 bases and J gave up 1 base, with 5 bases separating them. This CDR3 has 12 residues. Variable domain in full (rest from reference TRBV5-5 and TRBJ2-5): DAGVTQSPTHLIKTRGQQVTLRCSPISGHKSVSWYQQVLGQGPQFIFQYYEKEERGRGNFPDRFSARQFPNYSSELNVNALLLGDSALYLCASSPVQETQYFGPGTRLLVL.

This chain links TRBV7-2 with TRBJ1-6, with unresolved D. From germline, CDR1 is SGHTA and CDR2 FQGNSA. V lost 1 base and J 7 bases, leaving 5 bases between the germline ends. The CDR3 covers 13 residues. The CDR3: CASSLVGNSPLHF. CDR3 DNA sequence: TGTGCCAGCAGCTTAGTGGGAAATTCACCCCTCCACTTT.

The chain is built from TRBV28 and TRBJ1-2, with TRBD1 as a possible D gene (6 bases). This CDR3 is 15 amino acids long. Germline V gives CDR1 MDHEN, CDR2 SYDVKM. The V gene lost 4 bases and the J gene lost 5 bases, with 17 bases spanning the gap. The CDR3 nucleotides are TGTGCCAGCAGTTCTACAGGGATAAAATATTATGGCTACACCTTC. It yields the protein CASSSTGIKYYGYTF.

CDR3 protein: CASTGDVGANYGYTF. In DNA, the CDR3 is TGTGCCAGCACCGGGGATGTGGGAGCTAACTATGGCTACACCTTC. The chain recombines TRBV6-5 with TRBJ1-2, with D unclear. The germline V and J ends were trimmed by 7 bases and 0 bases, with 15 bases remaining between them. This CDR3 is built from 15 residues. Germline V gene lookup returns CDR1 MNHEY and CDR2 SVGAGI.

The chain is built from TRBV6-5 and TRBJ1-1; D unclear. V gave up 7 bases and J gave up 0 bases, with 15 bases separating them. This CDR3 is built from 15 residues. Germline CDR1 MNHEY, CDR2 SVGAGI. The CDR3 sequence: CASTLLSGLNTEAFF. In DNA form, the CDR3 reads TGTGCCAGCACCTTACTCTCGGGGTTGAACACTGAAGCTTTCTTT.

The rearrangement links TRBV29-1 to TRBJ2-7; 12 bases line up with TRBD2. The CDR3 sequence is 15 residues long. V gave up 6 bases and J gave up 3 bases; unmatched junction bases: 9. Germline-derived CDR1 and CDR2 are SQVTM and ANQGSEA. The chain's CDR3 is CSVRTRTSGIYEQYF. The DNA of the CDR3 is TGCAGCGTGAGGACCAGGACTAGCGGGATCTACGAGCAGTACTTC.

This sequence joins TRBV11-2 and TRBJ1-4; TRBD1 is a possible D gene (5 bases). V was cut by 7 bases and J by 2 bases, with 17 bases left in between. The CDR3 is 16 amino acids. Germline assignment: CDR1 SGHAT and CDR2 FQNNGV. CDR3 nucleotide sequence: TGTGCCAGCACCCCGAATTCAGGGAAGACTAATGAAAAACTGTTTTTT. Translation: CASTPNSGKTNEKLFF.

The chain carries TRBV5-4 and TRBJ2-4; 7 positions match TRBD1. CDR3 length: 16 residues. With 4 bases clipped from V and 0 bases from J, the junction kept 7 bases outside the gene matches. Looked up from germline, CDR1 is SGHNT and CDR2 is YYREEE (reference sequence). The CDR3 sequence: CASSRQTGRAKNIQYF. CDR3 in DNA: TGTGCCAGCAGCCGACAGACAGGGCGAGCCAAAAACATTCAGTACTTC. Looking up the rest from reference TRBV5-4 and TRBJ2-4 gives the full variable domain: ETGVTQSPTHLIKTRGQQVTLRCSSQSGHNTVSWYQQALGQGPQFIFQYYREEENGRGNFPPRFSGLQFPNYSSELNVNALELDDSALYLCASSRQTGRAKNIQYFGAGTRLSVL.

The chain uses TRBV6-5 and TRBJ1-4; no clear D. V lost 7 bases, J lost 3 bases, and 15 bases lay in between. The V gene's germline CDR1 is MNHEY and CDR2 SVGAGI. This CDR3 spans 15 amino acids. The CDR3 region has the DNA TGTGCCAGCACCGCTAGGAGTAATTCTAATGAAAAACTGTTTTTT. Its translation is CASTARSNSNEKLFF.

Only one count was recorded for this clone. V usage is TRBV7-9 and J usage is TRBJ2-1; a weak D match, TRBD2 (6 bases). This CDR3 has 15 residues. V was pared by 0 bases and J by 1 base, with 7 bases between. Germline-derived CDR1 and CDR2 are SEHNR and FQNEAQ (reference sequence). The CDR3 DNA reads TGTGCCAGCAGCTTAGCGGAGGGGTCCTACAATGAGCAGTTCTTC. Encoded protein: CASSLAEGSYNEQFF.

The chain carries TRBV5-5 and TRBJ1-1, with a tentative D call TRBD1 (5 bases). Germline CDR1 is SGHKS and CDR2 is YYEKEE (reference sequence). The CDR3 loop spans 13 amino acids. V was clipped by 1 base and J by 7 bases, with 11 bases between them. The CDR3 DNA reads as TGTGCCAGCAGCTTGTTTGGGGCTGGTGAAGCTTTCTTT. As protein: CASSLFGAGEAFF.

V gene TRBV29-1 combines with J gene TRBJ2-1; tentative D call: TRBD2 (5 bases). The CDR3 covers 16 residues. The V end was cut by 0 bases, the J end by 2 bases, with 14 bases between. Germline values: CDR1 SQVTM, CDR2 ANQGSEA. The CDR3 sequence is CSVEDGEGIAYNEQFF. In nucleotides, the CDR3 is TGCAGCGTTGAAGATGGCGAGGGAATAGCCTACAATGAGCAGTTCTTC.

J is TRBJ1-4 and V is TRBV5-1; 7 nucleotides line up with TRBD1. The junction had 3 bases not matched to a gene; V was cut back by 0 bases and J by 1 base. This CDR3 contains 16 residues. Germline V gene sequence: CDR1 SGHRS, CDR2 YFSETQ. The CDR3 sequence: CASSLDRGRTNEKLFF. The CDR3 bases are TGCGCCAGCAGCTTGGACAGGGGACGAACTAATGAAAAACTGTTTTTT.

The chain has TRBV6-5 and TRBJ2-7, with a weak D call TRBD1 (6 bases). CDR3 size: 14 residues. Per the germline V gene, CDR1 is MNHEY and CDR2 is SVGAGI. V was clipped by 3 bases and J by 2 bases, with 11 bases between them. The CDR3 is CASSYSGQTYEQYF. As DNA, the CDR3 is TGTGCCAGCAGTTATTCAGGACAGACCTACGAGCAGTACTTC.

The chain joins TRBV5-5 to TRBJ2-2; 8 bases line up with TRBD1. CDR1 and CDR2 (germline): SGHKS, YYEKEE (reference sequence). Trimming removed 5 bases from V and 2 bases from J; junction bases left unmatched: 5. The CDR3 spans 15 residues. CDR3 nucleotide sequence: TGTGCCAGCAGACAGACAGGGGTCAACACCGGGGAGCTGTTTTTT. Its protein product is CASRQTGVNTGELFF.

The chain combines TRBV6-6 with TRBJ1-2; the D is unclear. Trimming shortened V by 5 bases and J by 3 bases, and 16 bases separated the two germline ends. Germline CDR1 and CDR2: MNHNY and SVGAGI (reference sequence). The CDR3 totals 15 residues. CDR3 coding DNA: TGTGCCAGCAGTCCTGCTGCTTTAAAGTACTATGGCTACACCTTC. It specifies CASSPAALKYYGYTF.

V gene TRBV11-3 combines with J gene TRBJ1-1, with D hard to call. The germline CDR1 and CDR2 sequences are SGHNT and YENEEA. The V end lost 4 bases, the J end lost 1 base, and 10 bases lay between the germline ends. The CDR3 runs 14 residues. For the CDR3, the DNA is TGTGCCAGCAGCTCCAGGACTGGGAACACTGAAGCTTTCTTT. Translation: CASSSRTGNTEAFF. The full variable domain, its missing parts supplied by reference TRBV11-3 and TRBJ1-1, is EAGVVQSPRYKIIEKKQPVAFWCNPISGHNTLYWYLQNLGQGPELLIRYENEEAVDDSQLPKDRFSAERLKGVDSTLKIQPAELGDSAVYLCASSSRTGNTEAFFGQGTRLTVV.

The CDR3 reads CASSQDLRETQYF. CDR3 DNA sequence: TGTGCCAGCAGCCAAGATCTCAGAGAGACCCAGTACTTC. The genes are TRBV4-2 and TRBJ2-5; unclear D gene. This CDR3 has 13 residues. Germline V gives CDR1 LGHNA, CDR2 YNFKEQ. The V end lost 0 bases, the J end lost 4 bases, and 6 bases lay between the germline ends.

The chain links TRBV6-1 to TRBJ2-1, with 11 bases that match TRBD2. Germline CDR1 and CDR2: MNHNS and SASEGT. The CDR3 is 15 amino acids. Trimming cost V 6 bases and J 4 bases; bases outside gene matches: 5. CDR3 in amino acids: CASSTTSGGYNEQFF. The CDR3 coding sequence is TGTGCCAGCAGCACTACTAGCGGGGGTTACAATGAGCAGTTCTTC.